This TCR beta chain originates from a study of T cell responses to AZD1222 COVID-19 vaccine. Clones were sequenced by immunoSEQ multiplex PCR, and TCRdb holds only the in-frame ones, with some missing. Of roughly 200,000 clones listed, around 88% are singletons. Whole-study results and caveats: Along spike, vaccine-associated CD4 TCRs were found throughout, with dominance at 160-218 and 743-854.

In regard to this clone: Its antigen is as yet unknown.

CDR3 length: 16 residues. V lost 6 bases to trimming and J lost 0 bases, with 14 bases between them. CDR1 and CDR2 from the germline V gene are ENHRY and SYGVKD. Sequencing was performed on peripheral blood, taken on day 0 of AZD1222 vaccination. This TCR was sampled from an adult in good health. The chain has TRBV10-3 and TRBJ2-2, with D maybe TRBD2 (7 bases). This chain's CDR3 is CAISRGGVANTGELFF. In nucleotides, the CDR3 is TGTGCCATCAGCAGAGGGGGGGTAGCGAACACCGGGGAGCTGTTTTTT.